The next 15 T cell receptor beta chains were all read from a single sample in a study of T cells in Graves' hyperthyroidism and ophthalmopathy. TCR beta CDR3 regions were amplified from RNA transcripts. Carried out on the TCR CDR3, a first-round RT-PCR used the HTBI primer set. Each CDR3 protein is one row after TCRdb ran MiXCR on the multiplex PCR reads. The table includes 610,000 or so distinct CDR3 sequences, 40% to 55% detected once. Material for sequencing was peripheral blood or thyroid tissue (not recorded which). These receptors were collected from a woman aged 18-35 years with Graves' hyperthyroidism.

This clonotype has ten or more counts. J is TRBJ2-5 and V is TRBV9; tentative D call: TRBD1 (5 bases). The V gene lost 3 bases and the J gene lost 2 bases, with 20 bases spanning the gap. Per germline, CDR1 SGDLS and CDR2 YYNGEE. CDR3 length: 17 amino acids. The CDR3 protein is CASSATQWGFVQETQYF. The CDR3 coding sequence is TGTGCCAGCAGCGCCACTCAATGGGGCTTCGTACAAGAGACCCAGTACTTC.

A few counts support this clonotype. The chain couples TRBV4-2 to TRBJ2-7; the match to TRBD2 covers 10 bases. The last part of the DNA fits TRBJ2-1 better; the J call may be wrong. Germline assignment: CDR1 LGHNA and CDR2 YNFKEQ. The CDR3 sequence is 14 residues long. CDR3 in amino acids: CASSLLAGFDEQFF. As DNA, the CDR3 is TGTGCCAGCAGCTTACTAGCGGGATTCGATGAGCAGTTCTTC.

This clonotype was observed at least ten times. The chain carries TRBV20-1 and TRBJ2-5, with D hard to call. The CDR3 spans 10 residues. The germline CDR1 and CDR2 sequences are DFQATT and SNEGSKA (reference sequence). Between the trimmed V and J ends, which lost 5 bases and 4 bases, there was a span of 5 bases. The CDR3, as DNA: TGCAGTGCTCCGCGAGAGACCCAGTACTTC. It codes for CSAPRETQYF.

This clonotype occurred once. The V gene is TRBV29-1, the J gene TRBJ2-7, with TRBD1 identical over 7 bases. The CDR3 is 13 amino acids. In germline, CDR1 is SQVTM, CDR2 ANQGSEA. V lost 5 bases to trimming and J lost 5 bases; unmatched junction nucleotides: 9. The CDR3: CSVRAGGPHEQYF. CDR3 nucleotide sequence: TGCAGCGTTAGGGCAGGGGGTCCCCACGAGCAGTACTTC.

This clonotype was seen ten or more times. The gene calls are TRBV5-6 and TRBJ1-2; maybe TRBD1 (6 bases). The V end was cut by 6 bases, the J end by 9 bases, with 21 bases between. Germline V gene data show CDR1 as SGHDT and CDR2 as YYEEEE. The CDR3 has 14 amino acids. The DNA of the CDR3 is TGTGCCAGCACCCCGGGGCGTCCCGGGGGCAGCTACACCTTC. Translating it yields CASTPGRPGGSYTF.

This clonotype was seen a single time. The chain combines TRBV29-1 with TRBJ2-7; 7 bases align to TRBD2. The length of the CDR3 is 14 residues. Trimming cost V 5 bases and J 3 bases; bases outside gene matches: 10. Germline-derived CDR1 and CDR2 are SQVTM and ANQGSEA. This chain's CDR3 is CSVSGGGSNYEQYF. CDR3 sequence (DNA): TGCAGCGTTAGTGGTGGCGGGAGCAACTACGAGCAGTACTTC.

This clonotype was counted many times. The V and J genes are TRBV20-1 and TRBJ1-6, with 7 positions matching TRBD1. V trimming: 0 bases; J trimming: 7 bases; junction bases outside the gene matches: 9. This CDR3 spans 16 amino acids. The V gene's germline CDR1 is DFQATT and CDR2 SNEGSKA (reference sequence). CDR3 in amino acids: CSARDPRQGRNSPLHF. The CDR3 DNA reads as TGCAGTGCTAGAGACCCCCGACAGGGTCGGAATTCACCCCTCCACTTT.

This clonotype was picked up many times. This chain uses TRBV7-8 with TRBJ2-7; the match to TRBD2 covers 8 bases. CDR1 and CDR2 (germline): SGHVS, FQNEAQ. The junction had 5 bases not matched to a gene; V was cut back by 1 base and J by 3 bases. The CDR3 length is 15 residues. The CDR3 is CASSLGAGEHYEQYF. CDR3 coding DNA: TGTGCCAGCAGCTTAGGAGCGGGAGAGCACTACGAGCAGTACTTC. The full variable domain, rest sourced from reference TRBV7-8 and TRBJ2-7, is GAGVSQSPRYKVAKRGQDVALRCDPISGHVSLFWYQQALGQGPEFLTYFQNEAQLDKSGLPSDRFFAERPEGSVSTLKIQRTQQEDSAVYLCASSLGAGEHYEQYFGPGTRLTVT.

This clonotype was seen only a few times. The CDR3 bases are TGCGCCAGCAGTGAGTCGACAATCAATGAGCAGTTCTTC. This codes for CASSESTINEQFF. This chain uses TRBV10-2 with TRBJ2-1; no clear D gene. The CDR3 extends over 13 amino acids. Germline V gene sequence: CDR1 WSHSY, CDR2 SAAADI. Trimming removed 0 bases from V and 6 bases from J, with 6 bases in between.

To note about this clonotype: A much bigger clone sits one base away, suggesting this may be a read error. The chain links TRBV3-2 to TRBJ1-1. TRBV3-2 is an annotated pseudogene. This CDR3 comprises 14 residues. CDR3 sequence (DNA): TGTGCCAGCAGCCATGGGCGGAGGGTCAGCAAGTTGTTCTTT. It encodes CASSHGRRVSKLFF.

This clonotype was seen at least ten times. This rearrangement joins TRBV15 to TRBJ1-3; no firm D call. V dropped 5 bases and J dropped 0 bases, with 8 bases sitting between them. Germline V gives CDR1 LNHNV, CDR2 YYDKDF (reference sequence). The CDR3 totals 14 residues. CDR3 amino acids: CATSLSFSGNTIYF. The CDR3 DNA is TGTGCCACCAGCCTGTCTTTCTCTGGAAACACCATATATTTT.

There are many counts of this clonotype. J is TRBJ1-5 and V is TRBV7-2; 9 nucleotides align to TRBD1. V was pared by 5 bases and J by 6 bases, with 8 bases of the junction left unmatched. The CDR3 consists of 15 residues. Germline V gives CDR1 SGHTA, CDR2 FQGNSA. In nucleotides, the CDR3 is TGTGCCAGCAGCATCGGACAGGGGAGGGGTCAGCCCCAGCATTTT. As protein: CASSIGQGRGQPQHF.

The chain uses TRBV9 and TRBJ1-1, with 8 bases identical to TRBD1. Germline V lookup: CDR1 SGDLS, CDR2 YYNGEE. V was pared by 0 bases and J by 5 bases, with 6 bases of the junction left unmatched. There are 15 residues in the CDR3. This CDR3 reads CASSVGHRGGTEAFF. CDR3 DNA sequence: TGTGCCAGCAGCGTAGGTCACAGGGGGGGGACTGAAGCTTTCTTT.

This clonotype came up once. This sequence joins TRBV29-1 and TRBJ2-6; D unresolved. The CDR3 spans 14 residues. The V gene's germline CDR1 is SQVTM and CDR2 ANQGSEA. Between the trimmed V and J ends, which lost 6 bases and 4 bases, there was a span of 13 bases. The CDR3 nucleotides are TGCAGCGTAGGACCCTCTCGGGGGGCCAACGTCCTGACTTTC. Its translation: CSVGPSRGANVLTF.

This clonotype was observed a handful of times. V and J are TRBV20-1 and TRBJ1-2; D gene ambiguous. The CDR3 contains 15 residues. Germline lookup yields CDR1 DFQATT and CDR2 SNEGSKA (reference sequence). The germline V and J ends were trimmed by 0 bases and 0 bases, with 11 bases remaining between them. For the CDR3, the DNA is TGCAGTGCTAGAGATGTTAACGCTCCTAACTATGGCTACACCTTC. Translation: CSARDVNAPNYGYTF.